The clone carrying this TCR beta chain was observed at least ten times. Its target is unknown. Patients were excluded if they had other autoimmune diseases or uncontrolled infections, and likewise if pregnancy or lactation applied. Reliance was placed on clinical symptoms, serum thyroxine, TRAb, thyroid ultrasound and orbital computed tomography for diagnosis. This CDR3 contains 16 residues. Germline-derived CDR1 and CDR2 are SGHRS and YFSETQ. The J segment lost 4 bases and the V segment lost 3 bases, leaving 9 bases of the junction unmatched. Scientists amplified the TCR beta CDR3 regions from RNA transcripts. HTBI-primed first-round RT-PCR preceded second-round multiplex PCR. TCRdb independently ran MiXCR on the multiplex PCR reads; one entry per CDR3 protein. The table has approximately 330,000 distinct CDR3 sequences, about 17% seen once. This record belongs to a study of Graves' ophthalmopathy and Graves' hyperthyroidism. Overall study: Sampling took place at initial diagnosis, with peripheral blood obtained before any treatment. Whole-study results and caveats: In blood, most expanded thyroid clonotypes above 0.001 frequency were also detected.

The chain employs TRBV5-1 and TRBJ2-2; 7 bases match TRBD2. The sequence derives from an adult man with Graves' ophthalmopathy. Sequencing was done on a sample of peripheral blood. The CDR3 sequence is CASSSTLTSITGELFF. CDR3 nucleotide sequence: TGCGCCAGCAGCTCAACACTGACTAGCATCACCGGGGAGCTGTTTTTT. Based on the CDR3 plus reference TRBV5-1 and TRBJ2-2, the full variable domain is KAGVTQTPRYLIKTRGQQVTLSCSPISGHRSVSWYQQTPGQGLQFLFEYFSETQRNKGNFPGRFSGRQFSNSRSEMNVSTLELGDSALYLCASSSTLTSITGELFFGEGSRLTVL.